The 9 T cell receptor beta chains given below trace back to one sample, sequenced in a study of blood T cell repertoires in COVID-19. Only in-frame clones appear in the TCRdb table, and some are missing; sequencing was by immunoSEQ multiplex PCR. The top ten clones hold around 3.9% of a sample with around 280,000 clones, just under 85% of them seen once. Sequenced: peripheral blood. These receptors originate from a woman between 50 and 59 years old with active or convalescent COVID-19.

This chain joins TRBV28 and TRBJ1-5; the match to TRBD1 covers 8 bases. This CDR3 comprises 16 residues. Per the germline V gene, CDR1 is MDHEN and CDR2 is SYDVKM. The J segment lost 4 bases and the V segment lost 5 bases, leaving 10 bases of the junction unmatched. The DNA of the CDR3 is TGTGCCAGCAGTACCCCCCAGGGGGCGCGAAATCAGCCCCAGCATTTT. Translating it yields CASSTPQGARNQPQHF.

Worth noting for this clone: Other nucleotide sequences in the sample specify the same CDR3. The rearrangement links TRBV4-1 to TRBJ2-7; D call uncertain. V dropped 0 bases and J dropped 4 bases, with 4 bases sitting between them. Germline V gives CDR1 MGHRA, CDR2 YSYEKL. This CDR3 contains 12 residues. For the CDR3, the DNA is TGCGCCAGCAGCCAAGACGGGTACGAGCAGTACTTC. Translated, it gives CASSQDGYEQYF.

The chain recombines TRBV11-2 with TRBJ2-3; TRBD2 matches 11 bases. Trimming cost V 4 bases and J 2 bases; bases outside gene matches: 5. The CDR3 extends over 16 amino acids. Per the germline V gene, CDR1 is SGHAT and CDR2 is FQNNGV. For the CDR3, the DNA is TGTGCCAGCAGCTATTTGACTAGCGGGGTCACAGATACGCAGTATTTT. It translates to CASSYLTSGVTDTQYF.

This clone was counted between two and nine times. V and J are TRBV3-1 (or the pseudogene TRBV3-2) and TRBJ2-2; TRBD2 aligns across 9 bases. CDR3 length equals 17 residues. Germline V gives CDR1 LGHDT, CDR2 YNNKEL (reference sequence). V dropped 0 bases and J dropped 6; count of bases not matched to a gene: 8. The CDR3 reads CASSQDVGLARAGELFF. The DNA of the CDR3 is TGTGCCAGCAGCCAAGACGTCGGACTAGCGCGGGCCGGGGAGCTGTTTTTT.

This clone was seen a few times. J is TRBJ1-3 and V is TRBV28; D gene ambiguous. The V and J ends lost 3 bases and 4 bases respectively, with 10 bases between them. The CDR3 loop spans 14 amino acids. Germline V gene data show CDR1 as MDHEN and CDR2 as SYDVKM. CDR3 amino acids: CASSFRSAGNTIYF. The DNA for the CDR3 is TGTGCCAGCAGTTTTCGTAGTGCAGGAAACACCATATATTTT.

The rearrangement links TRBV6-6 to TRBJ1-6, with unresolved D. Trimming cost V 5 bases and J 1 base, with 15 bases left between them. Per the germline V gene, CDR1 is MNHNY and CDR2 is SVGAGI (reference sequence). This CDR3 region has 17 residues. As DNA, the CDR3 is TGTGCCAGCAGTCAGGTGCTTACGGGTTCCTATAATTCACCCCTCCACTTT. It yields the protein CASSQVLTGSYNSPLHF.

The CDR3 DNA reads as TGTGCCAGCAGTGTCCGGGGAACCTACGAGCAGTACTTC. This translates into CASSVRGTYEQYF. The V and J genes are TRBV2 and TRBJ2-7, with D perhaps matching TRBD2 (5 bases). Germline CDR1 is SNHLY and CDR2 is FYNNEI. The CDR3 has 13 amino acids. V was trimmed by 4 bases and J by 2 bases, leaving 9 bases between them.

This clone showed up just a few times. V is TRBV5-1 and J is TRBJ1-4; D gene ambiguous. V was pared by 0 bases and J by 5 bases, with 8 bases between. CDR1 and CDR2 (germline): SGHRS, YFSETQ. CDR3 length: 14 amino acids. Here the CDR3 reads CASSLDGLNEKLFF. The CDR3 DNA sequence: TGCGCCAGCAGCTTGGACGGACTCAATGAAAAACTGTTTTTT.

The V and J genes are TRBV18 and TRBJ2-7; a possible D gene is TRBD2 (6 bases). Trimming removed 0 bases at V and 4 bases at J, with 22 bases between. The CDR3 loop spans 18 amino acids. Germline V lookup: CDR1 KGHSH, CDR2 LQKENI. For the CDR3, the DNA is TGTGCCAGCTCACCACCTTTCCAGGGCAAATGGGAGGCTTACGAGCAGTACTTC. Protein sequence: CASSPPFQGKWEAYEQYF.